The 30 T cell receptor beta chains in this list originate from one sample, sequenced in a study of breast tumors, draining lymph nodes, adjacent tissues. Axillary draining lymph nodes of breast cancer patients supplied the node samples. MiXCR, run by TCRdb on the multiplex PCR reads, gives a single entry per CDR3 protein. The table lists some 140,000 distinct CDR3 sequences, around 20% of them singletons, with roughly 2.4% in the top ten. Sequencing used axillary lymph node tissue. The receptors stem from a female donor with breast cancer. Some clones in this sample may be carry-over from other donors' samples.

Regarding this clonotype: A single base separates this from a much larger clone, so it may be a read error. The V and J genes are TRBV25-1 and TRBJ1-3; D unclear. CDR1 is MGHDK, CDR2 SYGVNS, per germline. CDR3 length: 14 amino acids. The CDR3 loop is CASSESISGNTIHF. The DNA of the CDR3 is TGTGCCAGCAGTGAATCGATTAGTGGAAACACCATACATTTT.

This clonotype was seen a few times. The rearrangement joins TRBV28 to TRBJ2-1, with 11 nucleotides matching TRBD1. With 4 bases clipped from V and 5 bases from J, the junction kept 4 bases outside the gene matches. Germline V gene lookup returns CDR1 MDHEN and CDR2 SYDVKM. The CDR3 is 15 residues long. The CDR3 is CASSSGTGGNNEQFF. DNA of the CDR3: TGTGCCAGCAGTTCCGGGACAGGGGGGAACAATGAGCAGTTCTTC.

As for this clonotype: The CDR3 ends on some other residue instead of the conserved phenylalanine or tryptophan, so this is likely a read error. The V and J genes are TRBV19 and TRBJ2-1, with unresolved D. In germline, CDR1 is LNHDA, CDR2 SQIVND (reference sequence). Deletions cut 5 bases from V and 7 bases from J, with 9 bases between. The CDR3 covers 12 residues. CDR3: CASSLAGNEQFL. CDR3 DNA sequence: TGTGCCAGTAGTTTGGCTGGGAATGAGCAGTTCCTC.

Details on this clonotype: This clone may be a read error of a much larger clone one base away. The V call is TRBV6-6, the J call TRBJ2-3; TRBD2 matches 13 bases. The germline V gene has CDR1 MNHNY and CDR2 SVGAGI (reference sequence). This CDR3 contains 15 residues. CDR3: CASDVGTSGTDAQYF. The CDR3 DNA reads TGTGCCAGCGACGTAGGGACTAGCGGGACAGATGCGCAGTATTTT.

This clonotype was counted a few times. The rearrangement joins TRBV6-6 to TRBJ2-4, with 10 bases identical to TRBD1. CDR3 length: 15 residues. V shed 0 bases and J 9 bases; nucleotides not matched to a gene: 5. Looked up from germline, CDR1 is MNHNY and CDR2 is SVGAGI (reference sequence). CDR3 sequence (DNA): TGTGCCAGCAGTTACTCGCGGGACAGGGGTGCCATTCAGTACTTC. Translated, it gives CASSYSRDRGAIQYF.

This clonotype was counted many times. The CDR3: CSAERTSGRNEQYF. As DNA, the CDR3 is TGCAGTGCCGAGCGGACTAGCGGGAGAAACGAGCAGTACTTC. J is TRBJ2-7 and V is TRBV20-1, with TRBD2 matching 13 bases. CDR3 length: 14 residues. In germline, CDR1 is DFQATT, CDR2 SNEGSKA (reference sequence). V shed 6 bases and J 5 bases; nucleotides not matched to a gene: 7.

A word on this clonotype: This may be a read error: a much more frequent sequence differs by one nucleotide. V gene TRBV27 combines with J gene TRBJ1-2, with 7 nucleotides matching TRBD1. Germline CDR1 and CDR2: MNHEY and SMNVEV (reference sequence). This CDR3 contains 13 residues. CDR3 nucleotide sequence: TGTGCCAGCAGTCCGGGGACAGTCTATGACTACACCTTC. It yields the protein CASSPGTVYDYTF.

This clonotype was counted between two and nine times. The chain employs TRBV6-5 and TRBJ1-1; D gene unclear. CDR3 length: 12 amino acids. Germline CDR1 reads MNHEY; CDR2 reads SVGAGI. Deletions cut 4 bases from V and 11 bases from J, with 14 bases between. The CDR3 nucleotides read TGTGCCAGCAGTTCCGGGATATCGAGGGCTTTCTTT. Its translation: CASSSGISRAFF.

Comment on this clonotype: Given a much more abundant clone one base away, this may be a read error. The chain couples TRBV10-1 to TRBJ2-7; D uncertain. The CDR3 covers 13 residues. Germline CDR1 and CDR2: WNHNN and SYGVQD (reference sequence). The CDR3 DNA reads TGCGCCGGCAGTGAGTCGGCAGGCTACGAGCAGTACTTC. Translating it yields CAGSESAGYEQYF.

This clonotype was recorded many times. This rearrangement joins TRBV5-6 to TRBJ1-2; D remains ambiguous. V lost 0 bases to trimming and J lost 4 bases, with 10 bases between them. This CDR3 spans 14 amino acids. Germline CDR1 and CDR2: SGHDT and YYEEEE. CDR3 loop: CASSLVWESYGYTF. The CDR3 nucleotides are TGTGCCAGCAGCTTGGTGTGGGAGTCCTATGGCTACACCTTC.

A note on this clonotype: At one boundary the junction diverges from the germline segment, which might be a read error. The rearrangement uses TRBV7-8 and TRBJ2-1, with 9 bases matching TRBD2. The germline gives CDR1 SGHVS, CDR2 FQNEAQ. The CDR3 is made up of 19 amino acids. The DNA of the CDR3 is TGTGCCTGCAGCTTAACTGGGACTAGCCCCTCTGGCTCCTACAATGGGCAGTTCTTC. Encoded protein: CACSLTGTSPSGSYNGQFF.

The V call is TRBV27, the J call TRBJ2-5; D not resolved. Trimming pared 6 bases from V and 2 bases from J, leaving 4 bases between. CDR1 and CDR2 from the germline V gene are MNHEY and SMNVEV (reference sequence). This CDR3 has 11 residues. The CDR3 protein is CASRKQETQYF. The CDR3 nucleotides are TGTGCCAGCAGGAAACAAGAGACCCAGTACTTC.

This clonotype was recorded many times. The chain combines TRBV5-6 with TRBJ1-4, with TRBD1 as a possible D gene (6 bases). The CDR3 covers 15 residues. The V gene lost 6 bases and the J gene lost 8 bases, with 20 bases spanning the gap. Germline lookup yields CDR1 SGHDT and CDR2 YYEEEE. In DNA, the CDR3 is TGTGCCAGCACCAAAAACTGGGGGGCAAACGAAAAACTGTTTTTT. Encoded protein: CASTKNWGANEKLFF.

The table lists this clonotype with many counts. One end of the junction does not line up with germline, which may come from a read error. V usage is TRBV7-7 and J usage is TRBJ2-1; D gene uncertain. This CDR3 has 13 amino acids. Per germline, CDR1 SSHAT and CDR2 FNYEAQ (reference sequence). The CDR3 nucleotides are TGTGCTAGCAGCTTTTCCAATGGCAATGAGCAGTTCTTC. It yields the protein CASSFSNGNEQFF.

This clonotype has ten or more counts. This chain joins TRBV27 and TRBJ2-1; TRBD2 agrees at 7 bases. The CDR3 extends over 12 amino acids. V dropped 6 bases and J dropped 10; count of bases not matched to a gene: 6. From germline, CDR1 is MNHEY and CDR2 SMNVEV (reference sequence). This CDR3 is CASRSGVGEQFF. Written as DNA, the CDR3 is TGTGCCAGCAGGAGCGGGGTCGGGGAGCAGTTCTTC.

This clonotype was observed at least ten times. The rearrangement joins TRBV5-4 to TRBJ1-2, with a tentative D call TRBD1 (6 bases). Trimming stripped 3 bases from V and 8 bases from J, with 17 bases between. CDR1 is SGHNT and CDR2 is YYREEE in the germline V gene (reference sequence). The CDR3 length is 14 residues. CDR3 loop: CASSWGGGALGYTF. CDR3 sequence (DNA): TGTGCCAGCAGCTGGGGAGGGGGGGCCTTGGGCTACACCTTC.

The sample holds many counts of this clonotype. The gene calls are TRBV5-6 and TRBJ1-5, with 9 bases that match TRBD1. Trimming at V came to 5 bases and at J to 7 bases, leaving 7 bases not matched to a gene. This CDR3 has 14 residues. Germline loops: CDR1 SGHDT, CDR2 YYEEEE. CDR3 DNA: TGTGCCAGCAGTGAGGGACAGGGCTGGCAGCCCCAGCATTTT. Translated, it gives CASSEGQGWQPQHF.

This clonotype was found many times. CDR3 nucleotide sequence: TGCAGTGCACCCACGGCGGGTAGGACAGATACGCAGTATTTT. Amino acids: CSAPTAGRTDTQYF. This chain links TRBV20-1 with TRBJ2-3; weak D call: TRBD2 (5 bases). V shed 6 bases and J shed 3 bases, with 16 bases lying between them. The CDR3 spans 14 residues. Germline V gene sequence: CDR1 DFQATT, CDR2 SNEGSKA (reference sequence).

This clonotype has ten or more counts. This chain joins TRBV2 and TRBJ1-2; 8 bases match TRBD1. The V gene's germline CDR1 is SNHLY and CDR2 FYNNEI. The length of the CDR3 is 14 residues. With 3 bases clipped from V and 5 bases from J, the junction kept 5 bases outside the gene matches. CDR3 sequence (DNA): TGTGCCAGCAGTGACTGGACAGGGATATATGGCTACACCTTC. Translation: CASSDWTGIYGYTF.

The chain uses TRBV4-2 and TRBJ1-1; TRBD1 agrees at 8 bases. This CDR3 is built from 15 residues. J lost 3 bases, V lost 0 bases, and 3 bases had no gene match. Germline loops: CDR1 LGHNA, CDR2 YNFKEQ. CDR3 DNA: TGTGCCAGCAGCCAAGATGCGACAGGGGACACTGAAGCTTTCTTT. Amino acids: CASSQDATGDTEAFF.

Concerning this clonotype itself: A read error may explain this, as a much larger clone is one base away. This rearrangement joins TRBV14 to TRBJ1-3, with TRBD1 as a possible D gene (5 bases). CDR3 length: 13 residues. The germline gives CDR1 SGHDN, CDR2 FVKESK. The CDR3 nucleotides are TGTGCCAGCAGCCGACAGCCTGGAAGCACCATATATTTT. It encodes CASSRQPGSTIYF.

This clonotype was observed many times. The chain joins TRBV11-2 to TRBJ2-2, with D unresolved. The germline V gene has CDR1 SGHAT and CDR2 FQNNGV. CDR3 length equals 15 residues. Trimming took 0 bases from V and 0 from J, leaving 5 bases between them. In DNA, the CDR3 is TGTGCCAGCAGCTTAGATACCTCGAACACCGGGGAGCTGTTTTTT. Amino acids: CASSLDTSNTGELFF. The full variable domain, its missing parts supplied by reference TRBV11-2 and TRBJ2-2, is EAGVAQSPRYKIIEKRQSVAFWCNPISGHATLYWYQQILGQGPKLLIQFQNNGVVDDSQLPKDRFSAERLKGVDSTLKIQPAKLEDSAVYLCASSLDTSNTGELFFGEGSRLTVL.

This clonotype was observed at least ten times. The chain recombines TRBV7-2 with TRBJ2-3; D gene uncertain. Trimming stripped 2 bases from V and 7 bases from J, with 4 bases between. Germline CDR1 reads SGHTA; CDR2 reads FQGNSA. This CDR3 is built from 11 residues. CDR3 protein: CASSLTNTQYF. The CDR3 bases are TGTGCCAGCAGCTTAACTAATACGCAGTATTTT.

This clonotype was picked up many times. This chain links TRBV5-1 with TRBJ2-7; D is ambiguous. Germline CDR1 and CDR2: SGHRS and YFSETQ. CDR3 length: 14 residues. Trimming removed 0 bases at V and 0 bases at J, with 7 bases between. CDR3 in amino acids: CASSLDPSSYEQYF. The DNA for the CDR3 is TGCGCCAGCAGCTTGGATCCGAGCTCCTACGAGCAGTACTTC.

This clonotype was found many times. The gene calls are TRBV3-1 and TRBJ2-3; D is possibly TRBD2 (5 bases). The length of the CDR3 is 15 residues. CDR1 and CDR2 (germline): LGHDT, YNNKEL (reference sequence). The V gene lost 0 bases and the J gene lost 6 bases, with 13 bases spanning the gap. For the CDR3, the DNA is TGTGCCAGCAGCCAAGAAGGATCTAGCTCTGATACGCAGTATTTT. The encoded protein is CASSQEGSSSDTQYF.

In this sample, this clonotype turned up many times. This chain uses TRBV9 with TRBJ1-2; D is possibly TRBD1 (5 bases). V lost 4 bases and J 5 bases, leaving 12 bases between the germline ends. Germline V gene sequence: CDR1 SGDLS, CDR2 YYNGEE. The CDR3 sequence is 13 residues long. The DNA for the CDR3 is TGTGCCAGCAGCAGGGACGTATTTTATGGCTACACCTTC. Translated: CASSRDVFYGYTF.

Note on this clonotype: It may be a read error: a sequence one base away is much more abundant. CDR3 nucleotides: TGCGGTGCTGCAGGGACATCCTACGAGCAGTACTTC. It codes for CGAAGTSYEQYF. V gene TRBV20-1 combines with J gene TRBJ2-7; TRBD1 might be the D (6 bases). Germline CDR1 reads DFQATT; CDR2 reads SNEGSKA (reference sequence). The CDR3 covers 12 residues.

The chain links TRBV2 to TRBJ2-1, with D uncertain. The germline V and J ends were trimmed by 6 bases and 3 bases, with 12 bases remaining between them. The CDR3 is made up of 14 amino acids. From germline, CDR1 is SNHLY and CDR2 FYNNEI. The CDR3: CASRVSAGYNEQFF. The CDR3 DNA is TGTGCCAGCAGGGTTTCGGCAGGCTACAATGAGCAGTTCTTC.

This clonotype was detected ten times or more. V gene TRBV4-1 combines with J gene TRBJ2-3, with 10 bases lining up with TRBD2. Trimming removed 0 bases from V and 1 base from J; junction bases left unmatched: 10. The CDR3 has 19 residues. Germline V gene data show CDR1 as MGHRA and CDR2 as YSYEKL. The CDR3 spells CASSQEEPSGSAGTDTQYF. The CDR3 DNA reads as TGCGCCAGCAGCCAAGAGGAACCTAGCGGGAGTGCGGGCACAGATACGCAGTATTTT.

In this sample, this clonotype turned up many times. The genes are TRBV7-8 and TRBJ1-6; D ambiguous. This CDR3 is built from 15 residues. The V end lost 10 bases, the J end lost 8 bases, and 21 bases lay between the germline ends. The germline CDR1 and CDR2 sequences are SGHVS and FQNEAQ. The CDR3 nucleotides read TGTGCCACCTCCAAGACCGGACCAAGGGATTCACCCCTCCACTTT. It encodes CATSKTGPRDSPLHF.